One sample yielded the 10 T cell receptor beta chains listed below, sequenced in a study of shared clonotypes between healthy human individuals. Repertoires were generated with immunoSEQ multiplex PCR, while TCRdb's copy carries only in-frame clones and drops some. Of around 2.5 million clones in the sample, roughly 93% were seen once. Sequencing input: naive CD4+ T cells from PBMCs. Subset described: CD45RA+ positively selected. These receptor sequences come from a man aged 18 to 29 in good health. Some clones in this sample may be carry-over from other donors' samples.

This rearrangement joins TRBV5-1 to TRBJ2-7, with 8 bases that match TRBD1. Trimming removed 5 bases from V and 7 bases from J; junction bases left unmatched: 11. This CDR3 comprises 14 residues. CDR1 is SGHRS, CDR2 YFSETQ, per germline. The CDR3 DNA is TGCGCCAGCAGGGACATCCAGGGGGCGGAGGAGCAGTACTTC. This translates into CASRDIQGAEEQYF.

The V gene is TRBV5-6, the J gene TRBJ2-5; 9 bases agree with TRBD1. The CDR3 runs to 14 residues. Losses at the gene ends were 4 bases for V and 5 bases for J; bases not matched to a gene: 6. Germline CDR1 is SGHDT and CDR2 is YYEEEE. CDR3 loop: CASSRTGVGETQYF. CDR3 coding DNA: TGTGCCAGCAGCCGGACAGGGGTTGGCGAGACCCAGTACTTC.

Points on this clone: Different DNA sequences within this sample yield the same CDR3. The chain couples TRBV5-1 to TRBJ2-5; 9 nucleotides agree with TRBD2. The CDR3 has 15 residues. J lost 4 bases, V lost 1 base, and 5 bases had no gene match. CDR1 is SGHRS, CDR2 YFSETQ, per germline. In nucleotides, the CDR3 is TGCGCCAGCAGCTTGTTTAGCGGGAGTGGAGAGACCCAGTACTTC. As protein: CASSLFSGSGETQYF.

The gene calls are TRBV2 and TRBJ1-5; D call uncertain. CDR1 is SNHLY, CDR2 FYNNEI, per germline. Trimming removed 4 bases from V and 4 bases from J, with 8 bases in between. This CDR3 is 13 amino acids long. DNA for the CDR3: TGTGCCAGCAGTGGGGTAAGGAATCAGCCCCAGCATTTT. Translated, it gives CASSGVRNQPQHF. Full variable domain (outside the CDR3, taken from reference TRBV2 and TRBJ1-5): EPEVTQTPSHQVTQMGQEVILRCVPISNHLYFYWYRQILGQKVEFLVSFYNNEISEKSEIFDDQFSVERPDGSNFTLKIRSTKLEDSAMYFCASSGVRNQPQHFGDGTRLSIL.

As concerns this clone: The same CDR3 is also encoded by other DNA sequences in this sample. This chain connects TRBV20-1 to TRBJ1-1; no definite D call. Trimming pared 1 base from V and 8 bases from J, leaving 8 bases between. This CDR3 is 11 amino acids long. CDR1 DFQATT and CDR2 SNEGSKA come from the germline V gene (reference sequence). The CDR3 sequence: CSARVVLEAFF. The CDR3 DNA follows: TGCAGTGCTAGAGTGGTGCTCGAAGCTTTCTTT.

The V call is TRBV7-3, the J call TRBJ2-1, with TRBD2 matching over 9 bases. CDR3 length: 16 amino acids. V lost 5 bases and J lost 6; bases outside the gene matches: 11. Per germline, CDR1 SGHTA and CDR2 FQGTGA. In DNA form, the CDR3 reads TGTGCCAGCAGCGCTCGCCTAGCGGGAAAAAGCAATGAGCAGTTCTTC. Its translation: CASSARLAGKSNEQFF. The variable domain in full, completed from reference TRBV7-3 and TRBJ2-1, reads GAGVSQTPSNKVTEKGKYVELRCDPISGHTALYWYRQSLGQGPEFLIYFQGTGAADDSGLPNDRFFAVRPEGSVSTLKIQRTERGDSAVYLCASSARLAGKSNEQFFGPGTRLTVL.

This chain's CDR3 is CATSRWTGNSNQPQHF. CDR3 bases: TGTGCCACCAGCAGGTGGACAGGAAATAGCAATCAGCCCCAGCATTTT. The rearrangement uses TRBV15 and TRBJ1-5, with 7 bases identical to TRBD1. CDR1 is LNHNV and CDR2 is YYDKDF in the germline V gene (reference sequence). V lost 3 bases, J lost 0 bases, and 5 bases stayed unmatched. CDR3 length: 16 residues.

Written as DNA, the CDR3 is TGTGCCAGCAGCCCGCGGACAGGGAGGCTGTTCTTC. It specifies CASSPRTGRLFF. This chain uses TRBV7-3 with TRBJ2-1; 8 bases agree with TRBD1. Per the germline V gene, CDR1 is SGHTA and CDR2 is FQGTGA. There are 12 residues in the CDR3. V was pared by 5 bases and J by 15 bases, with 9 bases of the junction left unmatched.

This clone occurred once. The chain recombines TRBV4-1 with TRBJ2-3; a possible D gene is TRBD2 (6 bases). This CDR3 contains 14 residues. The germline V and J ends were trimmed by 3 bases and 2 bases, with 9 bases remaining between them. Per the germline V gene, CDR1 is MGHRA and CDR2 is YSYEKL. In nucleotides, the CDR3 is TGCGCCAGCAGCCAGAGCGGGTACACAGATACGCAGTATTTT. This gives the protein CASSQSGYTDTQYF.

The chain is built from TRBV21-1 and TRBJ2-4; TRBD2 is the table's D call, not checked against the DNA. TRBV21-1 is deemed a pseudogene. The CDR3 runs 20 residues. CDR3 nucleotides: TGTGCCAGCACAGGAGGGTTACAGAGACCGGTCCCTTTAGCCAAAAACATTCAGTACTTC. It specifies CASTGGLQRPVPLAKNIQYF.